This T cell receptor (beta chain) was observed in a study of control samples from healthy donors and cancer patients (dated by TCRdb to the early 2020s). Libraries were constructed by the immunoSEQ multiplex PCR assay. Imported from immuneACCESS, the table was reduced by TCRdb to in-frame sequences with V and J called. These copies leave out some clones; in studies compared against another copy, an unresolved V gene accounts for under half, and the cause of the remainder is not known. The sample table records some 410,000 clones; about nine tenths of these occur just once. The leading ten clones occupy over 5.5% of the sample. To note about this clone: It has no known antigen specificity. Base qualities are not recorded, but no much larger clone differs from it by a single base.

The germline V gene (reference sequence) supplies CDR1 LGHDT and CDR2 YNNKEL. From its cysteine to its phenylalanine, the CDR3 spans 14 amino acids. The retained sequence is limited to the CDR3, 42 bases, with the frame set at the first base. After removal of 5 bases from V and 6 bases from J, the junction retains 10 bases not matched to a gene. This chain joins TRBV3-1 (or the pseudogene TRBV3-2) to TRBJ2-7, and 7 bases in between align with TRBD2. The sequenced material came from PBMCs. The TCR comes from a man between 35 and 55 years old with head and neck cancer. The DNA sequence is given as TGTGCCAGCAGCTCAAGCACGGGAGGAGGCGAGCAGTACTTC. This encodes CASSSSTGGGEQYF.